These 11 T cell receptor beta chains were sequenced from one sample in a study of T-cell memory formation after mild COVID-19. TCRdb passed the 5' RACE reads through MiXCR, listing each CDR3 protein once. Here the sample spans a few hundred thousand distinct CDR3 sequences, around 15% being singletons. Sequences were obtained from PBMCs or a T cell subset sorted from them (not recorded which). Source of these receptors: a man between 18 and 35 years old who had mild COVID-19 (a few samples of this study predate the infection). Cell type and time point are not known.

This chain joins TRBV18 and TRBJ1-1; the D gene is possibly TRBD1 (6 bases). The CDR3 is 17 amino acids. The ends were cut back, 5 bases at V and 4 bases at J, with 23 bases in the middle. Germline CDR1 is KGHSH and CDR2 is LQKENI. The DNA of the CDR3 is TGTGCCAGCTCATTTACCGGGACCATCGTAGGGGGCACTGAAGCTTTCTTT. Protein product: CASSFTGTIVGGTEAFF.

The table lists this clonotype with a few counts. This rearrangement joins TRBV28 to TRBJ2-7, with TRBD1 matching 9 bases. Looked up from germline, CDR1 is MDHEN and CDR2 is SYDVKM. V shed 8 bases and J 3 bases; nucleotides not matched to a gene: 2. The CDR3 is made up of 12 amino acids. The CDR3 protein is CASGTGHYEQYV. The CDR3 coding sequence is TGTGCCAGCGGGACAGGGCACTACGAGCAGTACGTC.

A few counts support this clonotype. V usage is TRBV7-9 and J usage is TRBJ2-3; D remains ambiguous. CDR1 is SEHNR, CDR2 FQNEAQ, per germline (reference sequence). This CDR3 contains 14 residues. Between the trimmed V and J ends, which lost 5 bases and 6 bases, there was a span of 15 bases. In DNA form, the CDR3 reads TGTGCCAGCAGCCCAAGTCTCCCCGGGGATACGCAGTATTTT. Its protein is CASSPSLPGDTQYF. Using reference TRBV7-9 and TRBJ2-3 for the parts outside the CDR3, the full variable domain is DTGVSQNPRHKITKRGQNVTFRCDPISEHNRLYWYRQTLGQGPEFLTYFQNEAQLEKSRLLSDRFSAERPKGSFSTLEIQRTEQGDSAMYLCASSPSLPGDTQYFGPGTRLTVL.

This clonotype showed up just a few times. This chain joins TRBV29-1 and TRBJ2-1; the D gene is possibly TRBD2 (5 bases). Trimming cost V 3 bases and J 7 bases, with 13 bases left between them. CDR3 length: 13 residues. The germline V gene has CDR1 SQVTM and CDR2 ANQGSEA. The DNA of the CDR3 is TGCAGCGTTGAGCCGCCGGAGGAGAATGAGCAGTTCTTC. This codes for CSVEPPEENEQFF.

This clonotype was detected a few times. The V and J genes are TRBV4-3 and TRBJ1-1; 10 positions match TRBD1. The ends lost 3 bases at V and 6 bases at J; junction bases unmatched: 4. The germline gives CDR1 LGHNA, CDR2 YSLEER. The CDR3 has 14 residues. The CDR3 nucleotides read TGCGCCAGCAGCCACGGACAGGGGGAATCTGAAGCTTTCTTT. It specifies CASSHGQGESEAFF.

V and J are TRBV6-6 and TRBJ2-1; D is unresolved. CDR1 is MNHNY and CDR2 is SVGAGI in the germline V gene (reference sequence). The CDR3 covers 14 residues. V was pared by 6 bases and J by 0 bases, with 9 bases between. CDR3 region: CASSPLSSYNEQFF. CDR3 nucleotide sequence: TGTGCCAGCAGCCCACTAAGCTCCTACAATGAGCAGTTCTTC.

V gene TRBV9 combines with J gene TRBJ1-2; the D is unclear. Germline-derived CDR1 and CDR2 are SGDLS and YYNGEE. The CDR3 extends over 15 amino acids. Trimming took 0 bases from V and 3 from J, leaving 12 bases between them. As DNA, the CDR3 is TGTGCCAGCAGCGTAGAAGCAGGTGGATACTATGGCTACACCTTC. It encodes CASSVEAGGYYGYTF.

This clonotype has more than one count but fewer than ten. The chain uses TRBV13 and TRBJ2-3, with TRBD2 matching over 8 bases. The CDR3 is made up of 16 amino acids. The trim removed 5 bases at V and 5 bases at J, leaving 12 bases unmatched. Germline V lookup: CDR1 PRHDT, CDR2 FYEKMQ (reference sequence). CDR3 nucleotide sequence: TGTGCCAGCAGCCCGCGGGGGGCCCTGGGTGGAGATACGCAGTATTTT. Its protein product is CASSPRGALGGDTQYF.

This clonotype was recorded a few times. The chain carries TRBV10-1 and TRBJ2-2; 13 nucleotides align to TRBD2. CDR1 and CDR2 from the germline V gene are WNHNN and SYGVQD (reference sequence). There are 17 residues in the CDR3. V lost 3 bases, J lost 6 bases, and 7 bases stayed unmatched. The CDR3, as DNA: TGCGCCAGCAGTGACCGATGGACTAGCGGGGGACCCGGGGAGCTGTTTTTT. This translates into CASSDRWTSGGPGELFF.

This clonotype occurred a few times. The chain carries TRBV7-6 and TRBJ1-1, with D perhaps TRBD1 (5 bases). The V gene's germline CDR1 is SGHVS and CDR2 FNYEAQ. Between the trimmed V and J ends, which lost 5 bases and 1 base, there was a span of 17 bases. This CDR3 is built from 16 residues. For the CDR3, the DNA is TGTGCCAGCAGCCCGACGACAGACTCCTGGAACACTGAAGCTTTCTTT. It specifies CASSPTTDSWNTEAFF.

The rearrangement uses TRBV3-1 and TRBJ1-4; D uncertain. Trimming took off 2 bases at V and 8 bases at J, with 6 bases between the two ends. Looked up from germline, CDR1 is LGHDT and CDR2 is YNNKEL (reference sequence). This CDR3 comprises 12 residues. CDR3 loop: CASSQQQEKLFF. The CDR3 nucleotides read TGTGCCAGCAGCCAACAGCAGGAAAAACTGTTTTTT.